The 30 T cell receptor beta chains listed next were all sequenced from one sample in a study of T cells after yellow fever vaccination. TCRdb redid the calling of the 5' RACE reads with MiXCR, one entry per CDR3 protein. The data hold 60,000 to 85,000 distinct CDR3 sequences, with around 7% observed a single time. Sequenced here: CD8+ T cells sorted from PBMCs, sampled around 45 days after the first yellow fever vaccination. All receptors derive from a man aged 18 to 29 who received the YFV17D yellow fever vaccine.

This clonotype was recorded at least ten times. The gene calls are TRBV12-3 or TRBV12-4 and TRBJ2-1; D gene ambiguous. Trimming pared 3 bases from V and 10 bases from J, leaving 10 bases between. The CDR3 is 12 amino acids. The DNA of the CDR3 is TGTGCCAGCAGTTTCGAGCATGCGGAGCAGTTCTTC. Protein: CASSFEHAEQFF.

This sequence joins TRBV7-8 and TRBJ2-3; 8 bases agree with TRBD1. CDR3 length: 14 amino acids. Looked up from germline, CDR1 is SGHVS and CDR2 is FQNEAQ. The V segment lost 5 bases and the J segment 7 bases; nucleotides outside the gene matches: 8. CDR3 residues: CASSPGQGMNTQYF. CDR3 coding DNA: TGTGCCAGCAGCCCCGGACAGGGTATGAATACGCAGTATTTT.

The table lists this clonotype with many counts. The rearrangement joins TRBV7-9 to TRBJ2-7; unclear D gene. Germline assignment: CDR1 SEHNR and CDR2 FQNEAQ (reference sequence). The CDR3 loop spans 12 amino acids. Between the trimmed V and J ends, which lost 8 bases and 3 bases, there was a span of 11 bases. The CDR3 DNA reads TGTGCCAGCGGTATAGGGTACTACGAGCAGTACTTC. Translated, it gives CASGIGYYEQYF. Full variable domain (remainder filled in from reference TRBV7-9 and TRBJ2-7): DTGVSQNPRHKITKRGQNVTFRCDPISEHNRLYWYRQTLGQGPEFLTYFQNEAQLEKSRLLSDRFSAERPKGSFSTLEIQRTEQGDSAMYLCASGIGYYEQYFGPGTRLTVT.

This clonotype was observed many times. As DNA, the CDR3 is TGCGCCAGCAGCTTCTACGGGGACCAAGAGACCCAGTACTTC. It encodes CASSFYGDQETQYF. The rearrangement links TRBV5-1 to TRBJ2-5; TRBD2 might be the D (5 bases). This CDR3 is 14 amino acids long. Germline values: CDR1 SGHRS, CDR2 YFSETQ. V lost 2 bases and J lost 0, with 8 bases in between.

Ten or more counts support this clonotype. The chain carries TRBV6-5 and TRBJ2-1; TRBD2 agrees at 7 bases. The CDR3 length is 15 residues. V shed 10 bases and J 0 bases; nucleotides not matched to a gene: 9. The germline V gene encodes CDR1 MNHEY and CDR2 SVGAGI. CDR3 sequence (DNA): TGTGCCACCCTCGCCCGCGGGGGCTCCTACAATGAGCAGTTCTTC. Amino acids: CATLARGGSYNEQFF.

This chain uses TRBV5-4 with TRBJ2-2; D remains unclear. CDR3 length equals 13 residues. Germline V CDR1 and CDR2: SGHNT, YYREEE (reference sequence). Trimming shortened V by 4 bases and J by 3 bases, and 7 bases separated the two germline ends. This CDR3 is CASSVGDTGELFF. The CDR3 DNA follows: TGTGCCAGCAGCGTTGGCGACACCGGGGAGCTGTTTTTT.

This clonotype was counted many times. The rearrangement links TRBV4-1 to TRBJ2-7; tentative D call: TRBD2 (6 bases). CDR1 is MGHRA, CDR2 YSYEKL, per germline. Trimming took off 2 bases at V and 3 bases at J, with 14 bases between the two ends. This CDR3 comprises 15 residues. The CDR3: CASSQYVGGNYEQYF. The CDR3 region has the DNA TGCGCCAGCAGCCAATATGTCGGAGGGAACTACGAGCAGTACTTC.

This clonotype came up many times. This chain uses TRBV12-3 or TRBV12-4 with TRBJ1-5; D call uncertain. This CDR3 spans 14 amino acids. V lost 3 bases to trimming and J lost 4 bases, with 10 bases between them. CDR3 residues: CASSFWGVNQPQHF. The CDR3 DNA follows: TGTGCCAGCAGTTTTTGGGGAGTGAATCAGCCCCAGCATTTT.

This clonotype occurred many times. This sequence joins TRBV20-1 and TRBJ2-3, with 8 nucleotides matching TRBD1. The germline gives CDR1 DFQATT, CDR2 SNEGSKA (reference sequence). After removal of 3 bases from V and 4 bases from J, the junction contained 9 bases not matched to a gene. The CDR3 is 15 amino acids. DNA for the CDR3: TGCAGTGCTAGCGAACCCGACAGGGGCGCAGATACGCAGTATTTT. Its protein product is CSASEPDRGADTQYF.

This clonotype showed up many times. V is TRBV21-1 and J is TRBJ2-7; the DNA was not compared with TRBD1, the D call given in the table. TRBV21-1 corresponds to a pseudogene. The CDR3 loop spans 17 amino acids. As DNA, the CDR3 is TGTGCCAGCAGCACACACCCATGGGCGACAGTGGTCAACGAGCAGTACGTC. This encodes CASSTHPWATVVNEQYV.

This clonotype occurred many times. The CDR3 loop is CASSLIRGGLGEQYF. The DNA for the CDR3 is TGTGCCAGCAGCCTAATCCGGGGGGGGCTCGGCGAGCAGTACTTC. The genes are TRBV12-3 or TRBV12-4 and TRBJ2-7; 8 bases match TRBD2. Trimming at V came to 6 bases and at J to 6 bases, leaving 13 bases not matched to a gene. The CDR3 loop spans 15 amino acids.

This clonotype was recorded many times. This CDR3 is CASSFGLQNTEAFF. For the CDR3, the DNA is TGTGCCAGCAGTTTCGGCCTGCAGAACACTGAAGCTTTCTTT. The V gene is TRBV27, the J gene TRBJ1-1; D is ambiguous. The V gene lost 3 bases and the J gene lost 1 base, with 9 bases spanning the gap. Looked up from germline, CDR1 is MNHEY and CDR2 is SMNVEV (reference sequence). This CDR3 has 14 residues.

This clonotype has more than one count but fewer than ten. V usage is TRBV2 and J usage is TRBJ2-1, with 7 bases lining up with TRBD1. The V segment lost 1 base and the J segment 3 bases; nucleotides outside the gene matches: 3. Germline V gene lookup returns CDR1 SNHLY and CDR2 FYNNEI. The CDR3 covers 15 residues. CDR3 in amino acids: CASSEGRDSYNEQFF. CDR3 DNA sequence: TGTGCCAGCAGTGAAGGCCGGGACAGCTACAATGAGCAGTTCTTC.

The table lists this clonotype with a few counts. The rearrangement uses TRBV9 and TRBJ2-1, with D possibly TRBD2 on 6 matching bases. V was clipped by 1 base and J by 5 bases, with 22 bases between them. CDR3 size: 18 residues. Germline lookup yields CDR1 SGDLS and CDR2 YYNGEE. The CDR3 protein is CASSVSLKGIAVHNEQFF. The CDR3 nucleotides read TGTGCCAGCAGCGTATCTCTTAAAGGAATAGCGGTACACAATGAGCAGTTCTTC.

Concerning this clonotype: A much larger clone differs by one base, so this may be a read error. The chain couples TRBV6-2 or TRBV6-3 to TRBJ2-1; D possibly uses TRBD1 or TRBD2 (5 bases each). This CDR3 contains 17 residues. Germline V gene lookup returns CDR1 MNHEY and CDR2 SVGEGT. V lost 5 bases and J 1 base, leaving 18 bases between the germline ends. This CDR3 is CASSPLLGVTSYNEQFF. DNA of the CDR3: TGTGCCAGCAGTCCCCTTTTGGGGGTGACTTCCTACAATGAGCAGTTCTTC.

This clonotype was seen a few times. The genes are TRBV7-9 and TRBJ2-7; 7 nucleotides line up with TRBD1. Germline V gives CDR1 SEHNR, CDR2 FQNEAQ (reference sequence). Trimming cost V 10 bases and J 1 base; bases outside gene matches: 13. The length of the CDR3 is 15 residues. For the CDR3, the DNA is TGTGCCATCAGGGGACAGCGAGACGTTTCCTACGAGCAGTACGTC. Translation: CAIRGQRDVSYEQYV.

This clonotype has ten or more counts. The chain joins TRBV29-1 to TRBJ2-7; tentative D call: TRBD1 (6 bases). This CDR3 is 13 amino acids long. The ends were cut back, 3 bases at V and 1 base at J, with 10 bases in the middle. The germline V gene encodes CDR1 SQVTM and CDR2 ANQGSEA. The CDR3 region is CSVDSQGSYEQYF. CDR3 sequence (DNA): TGCAGCGTTGATAGTCAGGGGTCCTACGAGCAGTACTTC.

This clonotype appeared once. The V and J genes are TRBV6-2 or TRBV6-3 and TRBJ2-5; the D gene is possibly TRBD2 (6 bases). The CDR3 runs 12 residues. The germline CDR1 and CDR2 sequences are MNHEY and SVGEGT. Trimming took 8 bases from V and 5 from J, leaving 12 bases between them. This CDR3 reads CASGGASETQYF. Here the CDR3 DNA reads TGTGCCAGCGGAGGGGCCAGTGAGACCCAGTACTTC.

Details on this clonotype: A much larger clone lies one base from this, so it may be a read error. The CDR3 nucleotides read TGTGCCAGCTCCGACCCGGGACACGGAAGGTACGAGCAGTACTTC. Protein product: CASSDPGHGRYEQYF. The chain is built from TRBV27 and TRBJ2-7, with D perhaps matching TRBD1 (6 bases). The CDR3 runs to 15 residues. V gave up 8 bases and J gave up 4 bases, with 21 bases separating them. Germline V gene data show CDR1 as MNHEY and CDR2 as SMNVEV (reference sequence).

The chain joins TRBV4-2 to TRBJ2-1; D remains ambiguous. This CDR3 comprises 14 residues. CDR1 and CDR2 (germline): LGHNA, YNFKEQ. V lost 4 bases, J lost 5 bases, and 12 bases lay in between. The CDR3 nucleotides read TGTGCCAGCAGCCCCGCGGTACAGCACAATGAGCAGTTCTTC. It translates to CASSPAVQHNEQFF.

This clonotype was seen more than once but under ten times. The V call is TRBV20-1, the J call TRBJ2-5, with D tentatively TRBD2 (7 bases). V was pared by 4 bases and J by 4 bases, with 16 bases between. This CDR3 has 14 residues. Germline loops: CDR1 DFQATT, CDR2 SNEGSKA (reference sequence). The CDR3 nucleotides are TGCAGTGCTATTCTACGGGGGGCTTTAGAGACCCAGTACTTC. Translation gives CSAILRGALETQYF.

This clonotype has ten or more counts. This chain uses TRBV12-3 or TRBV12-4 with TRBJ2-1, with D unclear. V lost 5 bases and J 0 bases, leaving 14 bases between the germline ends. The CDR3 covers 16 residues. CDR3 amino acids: CASSDLDGSSYNEQFF. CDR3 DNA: TGTGCCAGCAGTGACCTGGACGGCAGCTCCTACAATGAGCAGTTCTTC.

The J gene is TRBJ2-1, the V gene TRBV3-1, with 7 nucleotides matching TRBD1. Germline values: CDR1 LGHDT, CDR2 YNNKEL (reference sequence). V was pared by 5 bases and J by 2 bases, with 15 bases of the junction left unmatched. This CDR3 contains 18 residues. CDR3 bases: TGTGCCAGCAGCAACCCAATGGGAACAGGGGATCCCTACAATGAGCAGTTCTTC. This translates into CASSNPMGTGDPYNEQFF.

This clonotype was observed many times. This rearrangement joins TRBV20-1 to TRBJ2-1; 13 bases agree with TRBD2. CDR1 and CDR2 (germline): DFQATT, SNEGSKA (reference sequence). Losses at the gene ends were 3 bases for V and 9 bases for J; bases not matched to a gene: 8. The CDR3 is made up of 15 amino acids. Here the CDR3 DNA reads TGCAGTGCTAGGGTCACTAGCGGGGGGGTGGCTGAGCAGTTCTTC. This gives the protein CSARVTSGGVAEQFF.

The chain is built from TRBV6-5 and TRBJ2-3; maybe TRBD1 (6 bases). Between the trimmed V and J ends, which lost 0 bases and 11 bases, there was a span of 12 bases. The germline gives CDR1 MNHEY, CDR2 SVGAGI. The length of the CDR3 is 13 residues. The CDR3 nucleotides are TGTGCCAGCAGTTACTCGGCAGGGGCAATGCAGTATTTT. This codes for CASSYSAGAMQYF.

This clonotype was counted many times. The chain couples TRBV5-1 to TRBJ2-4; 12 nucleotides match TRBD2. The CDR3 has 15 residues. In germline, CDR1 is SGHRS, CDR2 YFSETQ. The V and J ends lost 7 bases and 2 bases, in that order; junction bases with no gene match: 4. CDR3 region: CASSSGGASKNIQYF. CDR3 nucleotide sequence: TGCGCCAGCTCTAGCGGGGGGGCCTCCAAAAACATTCAGTACTTC. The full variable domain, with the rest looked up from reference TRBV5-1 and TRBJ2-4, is KAGVTQTPRYLIKTRGQQVTLSCSPISGHRSVSWYQQTPGQGLQFLFEYFSETQRNKGNFPGRFSGRQFSNSRSEMNVSTLELGDSALYLCASSSGGASKNIQYFGAGTRLSVL.

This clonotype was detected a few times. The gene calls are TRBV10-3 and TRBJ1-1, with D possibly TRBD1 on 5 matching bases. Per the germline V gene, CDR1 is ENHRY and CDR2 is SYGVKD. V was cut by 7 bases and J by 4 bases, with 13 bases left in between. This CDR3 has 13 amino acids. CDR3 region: CAIMGLIGTEAFF. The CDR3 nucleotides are TGTGCCATCATGGGACTGATAGGCACTGAAGCTTTCTTT.

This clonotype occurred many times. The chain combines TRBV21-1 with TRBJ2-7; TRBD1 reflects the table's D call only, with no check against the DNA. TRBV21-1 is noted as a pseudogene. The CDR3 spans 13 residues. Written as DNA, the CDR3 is TGTGCCAGCAGCGGACAGGGGTTCTACGAGCAGTACGTC. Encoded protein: CASSGQGFYEQYV.

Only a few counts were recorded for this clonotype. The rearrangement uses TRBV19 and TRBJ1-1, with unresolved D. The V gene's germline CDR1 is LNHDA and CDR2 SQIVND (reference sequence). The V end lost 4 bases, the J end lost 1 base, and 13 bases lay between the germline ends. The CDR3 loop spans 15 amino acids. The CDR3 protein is CASSKVRGRNTEAFF. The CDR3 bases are TGTGCCAGTAGTAAGGTCCGGGGAAGGAACACTGAAGCTTTCTTT. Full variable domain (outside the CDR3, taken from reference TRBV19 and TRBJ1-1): DGGITQSPKYLFRKEGQNVTLSCEQNLNHDAMYWYRQDPGQGLRLIYYSQIVNDFQKGDIAEGYSVSREKKESFPLTVTSAQKNPTAFYLCASSKVRGRNTEAFFGQGTRLTVV.

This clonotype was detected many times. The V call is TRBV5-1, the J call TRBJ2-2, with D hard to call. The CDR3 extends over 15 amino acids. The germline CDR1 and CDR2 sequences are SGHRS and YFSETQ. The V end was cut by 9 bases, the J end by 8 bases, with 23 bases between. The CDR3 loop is CATPSDEADRGELFF. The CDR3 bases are TGCGCCACCCCCTCGGACGAGGCGGATCGAGGGGAGCTGTTTTTT. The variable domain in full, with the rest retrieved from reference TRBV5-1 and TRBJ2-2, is KAGVTQTPRYLIKTRGQQVTLSCSPISGHRSVSWYQQTPGQGLQFLFEYFSETQRNKGNFPGRFSGRQFSNSRSEMNVSTLELGDSALYLCATPSDEADRGELFFGEGSRLTVL.